This T cell receptor beta chain came from a study of brain T cells in children with intractable seizures. Clones were read by immunoSEQ multiplex PCR, and TCRdb kept only the in-frame ones, dropping some. The data hold under 150,000 clones, with approximately 94% observed a single time. This CDR3 is built from 15 residues. CDR1 and CDR2 (germline): SGDLS, YYNGEE. The ends were cut back, 0 bases at V and 8 bases at J, with 15 bases in the middle. The sequence was collected from a boy under two years old with hemimegalencephaly and intractable seizures. Source: peripheral blood, taken at surgery. The chain combines TRBV9 with TRBJ2-1; D may correspond to TRBD1 or TRBD2 (5 bases each). For the CDR3, the DNA is TGTGCCAGCAGCGTAGGCAGGGACGTCCTTTATGAGCAGTTCTTC. Translation: CASSVGRDVLYEQFF.